A selection of T cell receptor beta chains follows, all from one sample in a study of T cells in Graves' hyperthyroidism and ophthalmopathy. TCRdb reprocessed the multiplex PCR reads via MiXCR and lists one record per CDR3 protein. Found here are around 600,000 distinct CDR3 sequences, approximately 15% of them singletons; the top ten hold roughly 7%. The sequencing sample was made of blood. Source of these receptors: a young woman with Graves' ophthalmopathy. The CDR3 runs from the conserved cysteine through the conserved F or W. The order of the fields is clone size, V gene, D gene, J gene, CDR3 DNA, CDR3 protein. The D gene is left open where the match is weak. Where a row states a size, it is once, few, many or the class of an expanded clone; other rows omit it.

NA,TRBV10-2,NA,TRBJ1-3,TGCGCCAGCGCAGGGAGAGGAAACACCATATATTTT,CASAGRGNTIYF
many,TRBV6-1,TRBD1,TRBJ1-1,TGTGCCAGTGGACAGGGTGAAGCTTTCTTT,CASGQGEAFF
many,TRBV11-3,NA,TRBJ2-7,TGTGCCAGCAGCTTGACTCCCGGCTCCTACGAGCAGTACTTC,CASSLTPGSYEQYF
NA,TRBV12-3/TRBV12-4,NA,TRBJ2-3,TGTGCCAGCAGTTTTCTAAAACAGGGAGCCGACCAGTATTTT,CASSFLKQGADQYF
NA,TRBV4-3,TRBD2,TRBJ2-1,TGCGCCAGCAGCCAAGGCGTAGCGGGAGTTCTTAATGGGCAGTTCTTC,CASSQGVAGVLNGQFF
many,TRBV29-1,NA,TRBJ1-2,TGCAGCGTTGAGGTCGCCCTGGCTGGGAACTATGGCTACACCTTC,CSVEVALAGNYGYTF
many,TRBV5-1,TRBD1,TRBJ2-2,TGCGCCAGCAGCCCCCGGGACAGCTACATAAACACCGGGGAGCTGTTTTTT,CASSPRDSYINTGELFF
NA,TRBV14,NA,TRBJ1-2,TGTGCCAGCACCCAAAGACAGGAGATTATTTATGGCTACACCTTC,CASTQRQEIIYGYTF
many,TRBV3-1,NA,TRBJ1-5,TGTGCCAGCAGCCAAGCCGGGACCATGGGAACCCAGCATTTT,CASSQAGTMGTQHF
once,TRBV9,TRBD1,TRBJ2-6,TGTGCCAGCAGCGCCGGGACAGGGTCTGGGGCCAACGTCCTGACTTTC,CASSAGTGSGANVLTF
many,TRBV3-1,NA,TRBJ1-5,TGTGCCAGCAGCCAAGGGTGGGGGGGTAATAGCAATCAGCCCCAGCATTTT,CASSQGWGGNSNQPQHF
many,TRBV12-3/TRBV12-4,TRBD1,TRBJ1-1,TGTGCCAGCAGTACGGGGGGGAGGGGGCACACTGAAGCTTTCTTT,CASSTGGRGHTEAFF
many,TRBV6-1,NA,TRBJ2-1,TGTGCCAGCAGTAGCTCGGGCGGACAGAACAATGAGCAGTTCTTC,CASSSSGGQNNEQFF
many,TRBV28,NA,TRBJ1-6,TGTGCCAGCAGTTTACCACAGGGTGGCTCACCCCTCCACTTT,CASSLPQGGSPLHF